This T cell receptor beta chain was observed in a study of response to subunit inactivated influenza vaccine. This clonotype was seen a handful of times. The antigen is not known. There are 15 residues in the CDR3. Germline CDR1 reads ENHRY; CDR2 reads SYGVKD. The V and J ends lost 4 bases and 6 bases respectively, with 15 bases between them. One entry per CDR3 protein results from TCRdb running MiXCR on the RT-PCR reads. The sample includes about 540,000 distinct CDR3 sequences, approximately 22% seen only once; the top ten take approximately 3%. Study outcomes and limitations: It was the authors' suggestion that each seasonal influenza vaccination recruits few new T cells.

A further study also used this sample, focusing on T cells expressing NK-cell markers. From that report: Researchers built TCR beta cDNA using 5'RACE template switching with UMIs. Each TCR beta repertoire originated in sorted T cells that were CD3+CD56+NKG2C+, CD3+CD56+NKG2C- or CD3+CD56-NKG2C+. Of eight sequenced donors, seven were HCMV-seropositive and one HCMV-seronegative. Roughly 6 donors showed dominant NKG2C+ clonotypes comprising roughly 1.0-7.0% of their CD8+ T cells.

Here the sequenced sample was CD4+ T cells sorted from PBMCs, taken roughly 12 days after vaccination. This TCR was sampled from a man in his fifties or sixties who received an inactivated influenza vaccine. This chain uses TRBV10-3 with TRBJ1-4; the D gene is possibly TRBD1 (6 bases). For the CDR3, the DNA is TGTGCCATCAGTGCAGGGGCCAGGGGTGATGAAAAACTGTTTTTT. Protein: CAISAGARGDEKLFF.